This T cell receptor beta chain stems from a study of blood T cell repertoires in COVID-19. TCRdb's table, derived via immunoSEQ multiplex PCR, lists solely in-frame clones and lacks some. The sample has over 100,000 clones; about four fifths are singletons. The CDR3 runs 15 residues. Trimming cost V 0 bases and J 2 bases, with 11 bases left between them. Germline lookup yields CDR1 SGHTA and CDR2 FQGNSA. The sample was peripheral blood. The chain couples TRBV7-2 to TRBJ2-7; D might be TRBD2 (7 bases). This TCR derives from a human donor in a cohort sampled during active COVID-19. DNA for the CDR3: TGTGCCAGCAGCTTAGCCGGGGGGCTGCCCTACGAGCAGTACTTC. Amino acids: CASSLAGGLPYEQYF.